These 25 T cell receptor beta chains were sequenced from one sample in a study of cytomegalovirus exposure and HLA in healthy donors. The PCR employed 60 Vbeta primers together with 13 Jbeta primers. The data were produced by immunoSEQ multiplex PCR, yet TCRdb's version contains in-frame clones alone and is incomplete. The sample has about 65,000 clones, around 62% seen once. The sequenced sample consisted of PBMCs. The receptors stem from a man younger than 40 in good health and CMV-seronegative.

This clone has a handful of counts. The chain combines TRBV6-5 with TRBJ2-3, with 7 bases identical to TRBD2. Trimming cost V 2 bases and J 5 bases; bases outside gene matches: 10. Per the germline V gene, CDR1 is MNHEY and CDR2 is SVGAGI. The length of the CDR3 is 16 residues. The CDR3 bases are TGTGCCAGCAGTTACGGCGGCAGCGGGGAGCAAGATACGCAGTATTTT. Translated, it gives CASSYGGSGEQDTQYF.

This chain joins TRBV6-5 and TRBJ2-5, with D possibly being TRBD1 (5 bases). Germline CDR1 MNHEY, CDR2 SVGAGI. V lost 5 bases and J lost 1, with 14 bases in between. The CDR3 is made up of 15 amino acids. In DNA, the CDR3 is TGTGCCAGCAGTCACGAGACAGCATTCCAAGAGACCCAGTACTTC. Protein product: CASSHETAFQETQYF.

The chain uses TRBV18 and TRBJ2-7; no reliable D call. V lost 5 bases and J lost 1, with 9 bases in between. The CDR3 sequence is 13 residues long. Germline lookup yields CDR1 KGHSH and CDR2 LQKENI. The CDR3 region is CASSMAMSYEQYF. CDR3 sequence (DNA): TGTGCCAGCTCAATGGCCATGTCCTACGAGCAGTACTTC.

The chain's CDR3 is CASSVDGQVAGYTF. The CDR3, as DNA: TGTGCCAGCAGCGTAGACGGACAGGTTGCTGGCTACACCTTC. The V and J genes are TRBV7-2 and TRBJ1-2, with 7 bases identical to TRBD1. The CDR3 is 14 residues long. Germline CDR1 reads SGHTA; CDR2 reads FQGNSA. J was trimmed by 7 bases and V by 5 bases; bases with no gene match: 10. The full variable domain, in which reference TRBV7-2 and TRBJ1-2 provide the parts outside the CDR3, is GAGVSQSPSNKVTEKGKDVELRCDPISGHTALYWYRQSLGQGLEFLIYFQGNSAPDKSGLPSDRFSAERTGGSVSTLTIQRTQQEDSAVYLCASSVDGQVAGYTFGSGTRLTVV.

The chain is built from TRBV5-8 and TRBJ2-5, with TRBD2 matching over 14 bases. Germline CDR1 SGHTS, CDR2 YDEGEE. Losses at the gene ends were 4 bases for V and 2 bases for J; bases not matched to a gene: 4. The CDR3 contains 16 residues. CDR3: CASSMGLAGVQETQYF. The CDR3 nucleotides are TGTGCCAGCAGCATGGGACTAGCGGGGGTGCAAGAGACCCAGTACTTC.

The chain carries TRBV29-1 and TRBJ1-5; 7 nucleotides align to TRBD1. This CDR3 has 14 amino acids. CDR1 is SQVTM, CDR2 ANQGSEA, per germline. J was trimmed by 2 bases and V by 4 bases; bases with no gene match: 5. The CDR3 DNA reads TGCAGCGTTGGTCAGGGGGGTGGCAATCAGCCCCAGCATTTT. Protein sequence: CSVGQGGGNQPQHF.

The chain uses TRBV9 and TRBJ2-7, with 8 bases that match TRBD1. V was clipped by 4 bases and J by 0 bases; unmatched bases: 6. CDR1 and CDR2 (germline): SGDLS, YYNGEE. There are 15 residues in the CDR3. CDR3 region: CASSPNTGGSYEQYF. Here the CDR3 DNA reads TGTGCCAGCAGCCCAAACACAGGGGGCTCCTACGAGCAGTACTTC.

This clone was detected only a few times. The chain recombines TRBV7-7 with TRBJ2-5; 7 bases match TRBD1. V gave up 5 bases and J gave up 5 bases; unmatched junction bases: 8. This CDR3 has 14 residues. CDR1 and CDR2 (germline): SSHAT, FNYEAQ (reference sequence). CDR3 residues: CASSPYRGGETQYF. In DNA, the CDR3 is TGTGCCAGCAGCCCTTACAGGGGTGGGGAGACCCAGTACTTC.

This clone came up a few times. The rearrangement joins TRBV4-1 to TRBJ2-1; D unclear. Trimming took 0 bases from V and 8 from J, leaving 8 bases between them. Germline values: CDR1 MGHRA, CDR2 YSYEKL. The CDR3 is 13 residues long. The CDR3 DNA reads TGCGCCAGCAGCCAAGATGGAGACGATGAGCAGTTCTTC. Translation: CASSQDGDDEQFF.

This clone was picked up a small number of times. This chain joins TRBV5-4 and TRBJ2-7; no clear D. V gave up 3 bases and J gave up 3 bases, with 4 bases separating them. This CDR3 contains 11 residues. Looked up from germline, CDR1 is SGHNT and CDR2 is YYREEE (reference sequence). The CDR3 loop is CASSSGYEQYF. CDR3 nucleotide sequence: TGTGCCAGCAGCTCCGGCTACGAGCAGTACTTC.

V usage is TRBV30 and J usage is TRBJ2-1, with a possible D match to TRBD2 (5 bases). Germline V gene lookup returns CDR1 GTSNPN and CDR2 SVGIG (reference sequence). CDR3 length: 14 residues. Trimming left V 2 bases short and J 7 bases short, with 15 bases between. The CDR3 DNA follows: TGTGCCTGGAGTCTAGGCAGCGGAGAGAATGAGCAGTTCTTC. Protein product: CAWSLGSGENEQFF.

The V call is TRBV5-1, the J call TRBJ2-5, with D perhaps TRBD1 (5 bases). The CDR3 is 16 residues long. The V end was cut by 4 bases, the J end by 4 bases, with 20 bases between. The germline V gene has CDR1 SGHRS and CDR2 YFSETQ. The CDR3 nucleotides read TGCGCCAGCAGCCAGATCTTTCCCCAGGGAAGAGAGACCCAGTACTTC. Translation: CASSQIFPQGRETQYF.

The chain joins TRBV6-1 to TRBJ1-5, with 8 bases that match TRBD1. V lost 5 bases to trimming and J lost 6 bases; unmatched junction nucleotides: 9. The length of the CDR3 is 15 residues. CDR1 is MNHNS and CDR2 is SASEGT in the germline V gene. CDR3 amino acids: CASSMDRELGQPQHF. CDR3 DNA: TGTGCCAGCAGTATGGACAGGGAACTTGGTCAGCCCCAGCATTTT.

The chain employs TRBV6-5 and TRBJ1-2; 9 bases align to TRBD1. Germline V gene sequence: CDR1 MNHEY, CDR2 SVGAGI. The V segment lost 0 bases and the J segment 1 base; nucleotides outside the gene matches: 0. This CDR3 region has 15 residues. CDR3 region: CASSYSGQGNYGYTF. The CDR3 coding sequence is TGTGCCAGCAGTTACTCGGGACAGGGTAACTATGGCTACACCTTC.

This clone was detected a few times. Written as DNA, the CDR3 is TGCGCCAGCAGCCCGCTCCTCGACAGAGGATACAATGAGCAGTTCTTC. It specifies CASSPLLDRGYNEQFF. The rearrangement links TRBV4-1 to TRBJ2-1; a weak D match, TRBD1 (5 bases). Germline V gene lookup returns CDR1 MGHRA and CDR2 YSYEKL. Trimming shortened V by 4 bases and J by 4 bases, and 17 bases separated the two germline ends. The CDR3 is 16 amino acids.

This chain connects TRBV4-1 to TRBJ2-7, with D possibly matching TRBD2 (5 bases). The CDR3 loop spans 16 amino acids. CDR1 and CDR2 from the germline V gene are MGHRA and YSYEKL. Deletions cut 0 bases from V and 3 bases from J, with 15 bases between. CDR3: CASSQDFVALVYEQYF. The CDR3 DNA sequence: TGCGCCAGCAGCCAAGATTTCGTAGCGTTGGTCTACGAGCAGTACTTC.

The CDR3 sequence: CASETGKNTEAFF. The CDR3 DNA reads as TGTGCCAGCGAGACAGGGAAGAACACTGAAGCTTTCTTT. The chain joins TRBV2 to TRBJ1-1; TRBD1 aligns across 7 bases. With 8 bases clipped from V and 1 base from J, the junction kept 4 bases outside the gene matches. There are 13 residues in the CDR3. Germline loops: CDR1 SNHLY, CDR2 FYNNEI.

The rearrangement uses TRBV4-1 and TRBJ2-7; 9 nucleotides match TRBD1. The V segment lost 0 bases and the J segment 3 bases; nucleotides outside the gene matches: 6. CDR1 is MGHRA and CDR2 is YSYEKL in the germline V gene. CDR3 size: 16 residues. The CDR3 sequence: CASSQESRQGGYEQYF. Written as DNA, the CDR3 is TGCGCCAGCAGCCAAGAGTCCAGACAGGGGGGCTACGAGCAGTACTTC.

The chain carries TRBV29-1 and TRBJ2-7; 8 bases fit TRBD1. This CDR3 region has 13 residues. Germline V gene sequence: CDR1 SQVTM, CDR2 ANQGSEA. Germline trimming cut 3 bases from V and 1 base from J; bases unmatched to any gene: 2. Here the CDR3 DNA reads TGCAGCGTTGAGACAGGGGATTCCTACGAGCAGTACTTC. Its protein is CSVETGDSYEQYF.

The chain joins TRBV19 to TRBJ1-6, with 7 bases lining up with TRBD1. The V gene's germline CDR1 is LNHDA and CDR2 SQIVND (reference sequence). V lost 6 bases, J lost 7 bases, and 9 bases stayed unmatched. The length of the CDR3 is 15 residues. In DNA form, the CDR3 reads TGTGCCAGTAGCGGGACAGTAAAATTCAATTCACCCCTCCACTTT. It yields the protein CASSGTVKFNSPLHF. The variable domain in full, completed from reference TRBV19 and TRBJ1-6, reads DGGITQSPKYLFRKEGQNVTLSCEQNLNHDAMYWYRQDPGQGLRLIYYSQIVNDFQKGDIAEGYSVSREKKESFPLTVTSAQKNPTAFYLCASSGTVKFNSPLHFGNGTRLTVT.

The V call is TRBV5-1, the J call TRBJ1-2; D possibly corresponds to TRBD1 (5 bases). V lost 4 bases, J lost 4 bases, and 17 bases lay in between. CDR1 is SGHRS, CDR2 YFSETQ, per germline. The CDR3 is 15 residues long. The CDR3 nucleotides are TGCGCCAGCAGCCCCGGGACTCCCATCTCCTATGGCTACACCTTC. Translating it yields CASSPGTPISYGYTF.

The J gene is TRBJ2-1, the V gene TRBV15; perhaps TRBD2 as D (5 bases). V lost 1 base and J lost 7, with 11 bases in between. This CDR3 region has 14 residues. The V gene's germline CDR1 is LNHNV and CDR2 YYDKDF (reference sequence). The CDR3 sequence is CATSRAGRGNEQFF. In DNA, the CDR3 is TGTGCCACCAGCAGAGCGGGTCGAGGGAATGAGCAGTTCTTC.

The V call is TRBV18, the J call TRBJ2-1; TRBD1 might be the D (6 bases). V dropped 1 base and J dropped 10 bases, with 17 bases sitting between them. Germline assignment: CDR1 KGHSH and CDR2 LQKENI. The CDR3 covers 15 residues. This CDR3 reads CASSPLGAPLDEQFF. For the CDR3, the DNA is TGTGCCAGCTCACCACTGGGGGCCCCGTTAGACGAGCAGTTCTTC. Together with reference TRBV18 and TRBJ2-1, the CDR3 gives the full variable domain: NAGVMQNPRHLVRRRGQEARLRCSPMKGHSHVYWYRQLPEEGLKFMVYLQKENIIDESGMPKERFSAEFPKEGPSILRIQQVVRGDSAAYFCASSPLGAPLDEQFFGPGTRLTVL.

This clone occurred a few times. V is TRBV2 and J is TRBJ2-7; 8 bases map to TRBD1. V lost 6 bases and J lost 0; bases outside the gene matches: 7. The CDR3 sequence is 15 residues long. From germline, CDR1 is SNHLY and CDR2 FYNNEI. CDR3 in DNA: TGTGCCAGCAGGGACGGACAGGGAAGCTCCTACGAGCAGTACTTC. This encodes CASRDGQGSSYEQYF.

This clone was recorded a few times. The DNA for the CDR3 is TGTGCCAGCAGCTTAGTCCCTCTTAGCGGGGGGAAGAATGAGCAGTTCTTC. It specifies CASSLVPLSGGKNEQFF. The rearrangement uses TRBV7-2 and TRBJ2-1; 10 nucleotides match TRBD2. V dropped 1 base and J dropped 7; count of bases not matched to a gene: 10. The CDR3 is 17 residues long. Germline V gives CDR1 SGHTA, CDR2 FQGNSA.